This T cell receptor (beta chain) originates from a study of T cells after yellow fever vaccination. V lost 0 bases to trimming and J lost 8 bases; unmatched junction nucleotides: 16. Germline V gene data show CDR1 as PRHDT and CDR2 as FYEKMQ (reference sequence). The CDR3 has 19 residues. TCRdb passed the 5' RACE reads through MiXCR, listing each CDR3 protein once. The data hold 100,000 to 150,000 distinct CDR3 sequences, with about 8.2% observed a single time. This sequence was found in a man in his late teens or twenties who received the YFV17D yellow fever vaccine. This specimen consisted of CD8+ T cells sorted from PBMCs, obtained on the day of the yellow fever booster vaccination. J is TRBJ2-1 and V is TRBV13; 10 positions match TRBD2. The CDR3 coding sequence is TGTGCCAGCAGCTTAGGGAACCGGAGAGCGGGGGGGGCAGTGGATGAGCAGTTCTTC. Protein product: CASSLGNRRAGGAVDEQFF.